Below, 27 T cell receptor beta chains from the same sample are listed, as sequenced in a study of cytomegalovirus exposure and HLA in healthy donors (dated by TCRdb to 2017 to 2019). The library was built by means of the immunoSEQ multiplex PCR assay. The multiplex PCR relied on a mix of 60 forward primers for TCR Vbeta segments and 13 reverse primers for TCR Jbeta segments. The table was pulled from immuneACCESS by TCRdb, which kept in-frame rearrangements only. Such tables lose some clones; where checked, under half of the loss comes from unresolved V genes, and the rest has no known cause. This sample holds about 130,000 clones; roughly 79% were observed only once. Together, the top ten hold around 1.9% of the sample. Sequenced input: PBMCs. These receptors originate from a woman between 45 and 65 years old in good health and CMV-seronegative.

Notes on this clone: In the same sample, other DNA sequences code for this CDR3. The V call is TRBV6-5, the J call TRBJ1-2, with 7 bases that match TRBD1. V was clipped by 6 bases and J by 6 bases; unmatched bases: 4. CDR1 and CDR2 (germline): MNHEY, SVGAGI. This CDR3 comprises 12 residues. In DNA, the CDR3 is TGTGCCAGCAGCCGCACAGGGGATGGCTACACCTTC. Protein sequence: CASSRTGDGYTF.

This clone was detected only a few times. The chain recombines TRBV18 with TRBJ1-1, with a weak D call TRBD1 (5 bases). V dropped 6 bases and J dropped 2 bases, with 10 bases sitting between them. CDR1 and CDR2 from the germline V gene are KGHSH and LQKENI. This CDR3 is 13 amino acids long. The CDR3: CASSRDGNTEAFF. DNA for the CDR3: TGTGCCAGCTCGCGGGACGGAAACACTGAAGCTTTCTTT.

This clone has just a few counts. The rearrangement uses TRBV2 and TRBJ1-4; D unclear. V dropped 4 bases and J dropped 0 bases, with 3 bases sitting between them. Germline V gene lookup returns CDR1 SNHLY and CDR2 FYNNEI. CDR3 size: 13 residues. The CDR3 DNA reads TGTGCCAGCAGTGCCACAACTAATGAAAAACTGTTTTTT. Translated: CASSATTNEKLFF.

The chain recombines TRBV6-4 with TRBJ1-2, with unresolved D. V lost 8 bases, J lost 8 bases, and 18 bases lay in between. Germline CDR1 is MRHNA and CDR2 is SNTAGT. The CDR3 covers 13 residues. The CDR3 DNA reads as TGTGCCAGCTCCCAGTTGGGGAGTGGGGGCTACACCTTC. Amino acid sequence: CASSQLGSGGYTF.

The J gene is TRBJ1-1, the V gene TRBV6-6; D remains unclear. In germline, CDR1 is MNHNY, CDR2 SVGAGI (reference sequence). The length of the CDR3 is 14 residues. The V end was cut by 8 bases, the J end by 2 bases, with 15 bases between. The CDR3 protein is CASGIRTGNTEAFF. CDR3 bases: TGTGCCAGCGGGATTAGGACTGGCAACACTGAAGCTTTCTTT.

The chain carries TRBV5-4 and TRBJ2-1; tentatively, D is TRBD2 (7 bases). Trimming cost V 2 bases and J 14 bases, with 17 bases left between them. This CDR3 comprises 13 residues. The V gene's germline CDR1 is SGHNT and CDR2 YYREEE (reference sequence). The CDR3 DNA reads TGTGCCAGCAGCTTCGGGGGGCAGTTTGGGGAGTTCTTC. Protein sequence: CASSFGGQFGEFF.

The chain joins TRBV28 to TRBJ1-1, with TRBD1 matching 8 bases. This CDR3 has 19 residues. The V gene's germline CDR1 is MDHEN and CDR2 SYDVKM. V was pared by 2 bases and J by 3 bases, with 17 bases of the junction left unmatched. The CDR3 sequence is CASSLRFDRGDFGDTEAFF. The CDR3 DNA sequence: TGTGCCAGCAGTTTAAGGTTCGACAGGGGAGATTTTGGGGACACTGAAGCTTTCTTT.

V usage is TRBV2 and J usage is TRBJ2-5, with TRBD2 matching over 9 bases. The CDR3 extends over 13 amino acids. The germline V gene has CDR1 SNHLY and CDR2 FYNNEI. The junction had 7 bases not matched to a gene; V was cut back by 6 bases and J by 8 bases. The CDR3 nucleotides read TGTGCCAGCAGCGGGACTAGCCTTGGAACCCAGTACTTC. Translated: CASSGTSLGTQYF.

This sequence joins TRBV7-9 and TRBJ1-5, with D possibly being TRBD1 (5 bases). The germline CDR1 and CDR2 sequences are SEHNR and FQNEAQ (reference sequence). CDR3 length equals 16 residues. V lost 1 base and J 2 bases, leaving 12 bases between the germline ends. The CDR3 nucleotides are TGTGCCAGCAGCTTAGTACCAGGAGGGGGCAATCAGCCCCAGCATTTT. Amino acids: CASSLVPGGGNQPQHF.

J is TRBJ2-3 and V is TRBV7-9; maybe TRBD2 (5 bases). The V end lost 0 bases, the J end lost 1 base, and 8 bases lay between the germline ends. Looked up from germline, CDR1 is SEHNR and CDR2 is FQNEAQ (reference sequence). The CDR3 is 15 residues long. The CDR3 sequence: CASSLAGSGTDTQYF. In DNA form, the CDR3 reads TGTGCCAGCAGCTTAGCAGGGAGCGGCACAGATACGCAGTATTTT. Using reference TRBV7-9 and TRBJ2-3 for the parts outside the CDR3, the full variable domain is DTGVSQNPRHKITKRGQNVTFRCDPISEHNRLYWYRQTLGQGPEFLTYFQNEAQLEKSRLLSDRFSAERPKGSFSTLEIQRTEQGDSAMYLCASSLAGSGTDTQYFGPGTRLTVL.

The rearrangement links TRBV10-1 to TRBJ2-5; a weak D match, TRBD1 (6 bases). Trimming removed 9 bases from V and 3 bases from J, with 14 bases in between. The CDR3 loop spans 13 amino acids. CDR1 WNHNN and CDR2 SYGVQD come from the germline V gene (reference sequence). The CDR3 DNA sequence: TGCGCCAGTTCCCGGACAGAAAAAGAGACCCAGTACTTC. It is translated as CASSRTEKETQYF.

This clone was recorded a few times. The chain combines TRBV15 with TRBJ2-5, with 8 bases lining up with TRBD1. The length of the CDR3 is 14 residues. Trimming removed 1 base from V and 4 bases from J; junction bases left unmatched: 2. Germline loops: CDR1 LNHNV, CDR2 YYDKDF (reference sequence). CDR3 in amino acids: CATSRVRGRETQYF. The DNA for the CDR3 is TGTGCCACCAGCAGAGTCAGGGGGCGAGAGACCCAGTACTTC.

Written as DNA, the CDR3 is TGTGCCAGCAGTTACAGGGACAGAGCTTTCTTT. Amino acid sequence: CASSYRDRAFF. The chain employs TRBV6-5 and TRBJ1-1; 7 bases are a match to TRBD1. Germline V CDR1 and CDR2: MNHEY, SVGAGI. V lost 2 bases and J lost 10; bases outside the gene matches: 1. This CDR3 spans 11 amino acids.

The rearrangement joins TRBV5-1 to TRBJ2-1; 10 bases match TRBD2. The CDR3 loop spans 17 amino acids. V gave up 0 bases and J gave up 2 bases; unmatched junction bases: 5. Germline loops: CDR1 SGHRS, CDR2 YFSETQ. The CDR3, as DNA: TGCGCCAGCAGCTTGGATATAAGCGGGAGGGCCTACAATGAGCAGTTCTTC. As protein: CASSLDISGRAYNEQFF.

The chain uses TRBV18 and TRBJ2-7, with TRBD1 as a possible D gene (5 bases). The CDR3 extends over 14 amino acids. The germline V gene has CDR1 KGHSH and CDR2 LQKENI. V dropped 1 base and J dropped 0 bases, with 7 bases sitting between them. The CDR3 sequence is CASSPRDSSYEQYF. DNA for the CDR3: TGTGCCAGCTCACCACGAGACAGCTCCTACGAGCAGTACTTC. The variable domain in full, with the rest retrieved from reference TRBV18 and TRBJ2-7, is NAGVMQNPRHLVRRRGQEARLRCSPMKGHSHVYWYRQLPEEGLKFMVYLQKENIIDESGMPKERFSAEFPKEGPSILRIQQVVRGDSAAYFCASSPRDSSYEQYFGPGTRLTVT.

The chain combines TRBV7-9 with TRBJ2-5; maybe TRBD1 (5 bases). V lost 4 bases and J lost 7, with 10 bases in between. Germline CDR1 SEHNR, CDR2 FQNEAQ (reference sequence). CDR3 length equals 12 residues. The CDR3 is CASSSLGLTQYF. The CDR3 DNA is TGTGCCAGCAGCTCCTTGGGGCTGACCCAGTACTTC.

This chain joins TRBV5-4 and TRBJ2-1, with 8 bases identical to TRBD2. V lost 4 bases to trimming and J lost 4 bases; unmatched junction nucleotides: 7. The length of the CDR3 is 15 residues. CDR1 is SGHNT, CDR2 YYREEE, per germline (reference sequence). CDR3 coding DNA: TGTGCCAGCAGCCCCGGACTAGCCGGTTACAATGAGCAGTTCTTC. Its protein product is CASSPGLAGYNEQFF.

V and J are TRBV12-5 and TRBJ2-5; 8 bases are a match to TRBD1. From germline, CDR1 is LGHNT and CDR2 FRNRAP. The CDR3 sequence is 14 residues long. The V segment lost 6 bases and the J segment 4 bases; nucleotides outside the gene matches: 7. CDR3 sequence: CASGRGQGGETQYF. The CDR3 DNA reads TGTGCTAGTGGGCGCGGACAGGGCGGAGAGACCCAGTACTTC. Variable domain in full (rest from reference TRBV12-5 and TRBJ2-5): DARVTQTPRHKVTEMGQEVTMRCQPILGHNTVFWYRQTMMQGLELLAYFRNRAPLDDSGMPKDRFSAEMPDATLATLKIQPSEPRDSAVYFCASGRGQGGETQYFGPGTRLLVL.

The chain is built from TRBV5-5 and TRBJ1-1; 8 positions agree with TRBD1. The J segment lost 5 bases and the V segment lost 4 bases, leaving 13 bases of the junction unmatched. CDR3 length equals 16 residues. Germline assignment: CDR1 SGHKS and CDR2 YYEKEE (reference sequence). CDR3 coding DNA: TGTGCCAGCAGCCGCTTAGCACAGGGGGTAGGTACTGAAGCTTTCTTT. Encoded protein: CASSRLAQGVGTEAFF.

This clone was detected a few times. The CDR3 loop reads CASSTRTVRHTEAFF. CDR3 bases: TGTGCCAGCAGCACCCGGACAGTTCGGCACACTGAAGCTTTCTTT. This chain joins TRBV11-3 and TRBJ1-1; D is perhaps TRBD1 (6 bases). Germline V lookup: CDR1 SGHNT, CDR2 YENEEA. The germline V and J ends were trimmed by 5 bases and 3 bases, with 16 bases remaining between them. This CDR3 is 15 amino acids long.

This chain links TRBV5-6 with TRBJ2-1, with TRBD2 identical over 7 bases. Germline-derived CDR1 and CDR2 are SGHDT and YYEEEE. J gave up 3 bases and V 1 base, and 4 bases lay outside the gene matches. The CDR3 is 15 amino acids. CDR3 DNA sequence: TGTGCCAGCAGCTTGAGTAGCGGGCTCTACAATGAGCAGTTCTTC. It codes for CASSLSSGLYNEQFF.

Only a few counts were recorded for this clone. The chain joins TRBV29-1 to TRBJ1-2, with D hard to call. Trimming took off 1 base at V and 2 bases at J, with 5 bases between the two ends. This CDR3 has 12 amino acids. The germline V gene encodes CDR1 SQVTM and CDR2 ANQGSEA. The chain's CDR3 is CSVEAPNYGYTF. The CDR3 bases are TGCAGCGTTGAAGCCCCGAACTATGGCTACACCTTC.

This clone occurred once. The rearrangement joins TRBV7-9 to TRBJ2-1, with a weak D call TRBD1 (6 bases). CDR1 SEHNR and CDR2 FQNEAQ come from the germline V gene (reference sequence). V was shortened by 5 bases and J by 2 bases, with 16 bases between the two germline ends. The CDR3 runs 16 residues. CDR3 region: CASSRPRDTTYNEQFF. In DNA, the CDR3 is TGTGCCAGCAGCCGCCCACGGGACACCACCTACAATGAGCAGTTCTTC.

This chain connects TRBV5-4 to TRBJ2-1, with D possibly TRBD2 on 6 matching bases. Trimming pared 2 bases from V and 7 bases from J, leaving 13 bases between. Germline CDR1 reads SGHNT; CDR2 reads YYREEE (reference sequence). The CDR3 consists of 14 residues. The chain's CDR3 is CASSFRLVPNEQFF. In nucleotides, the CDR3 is TGTGCCAGCAGCTTCCGACTAGTCCCAAATGAGCAGTTCTTC. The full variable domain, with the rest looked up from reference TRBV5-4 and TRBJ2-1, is ETGVTQSPTHLIKTRGQQVTLRCSSQSGHNTVSWYQQALGQGPQFIFQYYREEENGRGNFPPRFSGLQFPNYSSELNVNALELDDSALYLCASSFRLVPNEQFFGPGTRLTVL.

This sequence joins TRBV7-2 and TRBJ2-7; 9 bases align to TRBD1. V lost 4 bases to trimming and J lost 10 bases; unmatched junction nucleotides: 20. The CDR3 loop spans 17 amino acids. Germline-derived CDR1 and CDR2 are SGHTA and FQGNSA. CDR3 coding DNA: TGTGCCAGCAGCTCGTCCCGGGACAGGGCCCTCGGGGGATATCAGTACTTC. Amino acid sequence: CASSSSRDRALGGYQYF.

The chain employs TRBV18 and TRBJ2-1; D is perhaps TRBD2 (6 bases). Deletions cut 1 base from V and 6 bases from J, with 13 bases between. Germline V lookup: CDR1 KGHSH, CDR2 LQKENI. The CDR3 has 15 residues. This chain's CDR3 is CASSPLYEGGNEQFF. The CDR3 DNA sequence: TGTGCCAGCTCACCACTCTACGAGGGAGGCAATGAGCAGTTCTTC.

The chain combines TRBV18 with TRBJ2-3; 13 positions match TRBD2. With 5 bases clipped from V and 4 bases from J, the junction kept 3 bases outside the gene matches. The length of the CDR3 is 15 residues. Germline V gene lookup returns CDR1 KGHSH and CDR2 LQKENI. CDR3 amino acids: CASSGLAGEPDTQYF. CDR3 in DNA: TGTGCCAGCTCAGGACTAGCGGGAGAACCAGATACGCAGTATTTT.